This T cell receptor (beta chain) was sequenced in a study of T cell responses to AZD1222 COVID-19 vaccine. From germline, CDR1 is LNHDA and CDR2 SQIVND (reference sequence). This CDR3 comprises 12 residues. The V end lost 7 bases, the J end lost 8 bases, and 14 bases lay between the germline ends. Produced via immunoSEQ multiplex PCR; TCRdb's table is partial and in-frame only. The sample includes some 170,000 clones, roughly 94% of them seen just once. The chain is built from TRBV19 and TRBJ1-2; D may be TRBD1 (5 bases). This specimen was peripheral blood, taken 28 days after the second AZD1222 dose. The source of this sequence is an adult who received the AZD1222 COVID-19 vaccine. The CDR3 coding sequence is TGTGCCAGTATCGGGACGGGCCTGGGCTACACCTTC. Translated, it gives CASIGTGLGYTF.